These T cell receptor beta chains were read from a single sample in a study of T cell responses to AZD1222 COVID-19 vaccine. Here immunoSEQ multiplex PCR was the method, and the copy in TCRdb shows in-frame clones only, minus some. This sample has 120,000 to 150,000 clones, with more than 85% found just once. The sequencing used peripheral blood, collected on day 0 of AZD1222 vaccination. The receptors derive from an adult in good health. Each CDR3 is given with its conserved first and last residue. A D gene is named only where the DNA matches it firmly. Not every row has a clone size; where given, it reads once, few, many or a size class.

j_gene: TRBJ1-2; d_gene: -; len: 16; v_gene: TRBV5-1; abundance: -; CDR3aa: CASSLEGPRAYYGYTF; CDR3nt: TGCGCCAGCAGCTTGGAGGGCCCCCGAGCCTACTATGGCTACACCTTC
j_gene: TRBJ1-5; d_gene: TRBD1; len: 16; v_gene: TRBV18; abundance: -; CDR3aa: CASSPKGANSNQPQHF; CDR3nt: TGTGCCAGCTCACCGAAGGGGGCAAACAGCAATCAGCCCCAGCATTTT
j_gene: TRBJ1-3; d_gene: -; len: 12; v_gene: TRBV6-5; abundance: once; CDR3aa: CASRSTGNTIYF; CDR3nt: TGTGCCAGCAGAAGTACTGGAAACACCATATATTTT
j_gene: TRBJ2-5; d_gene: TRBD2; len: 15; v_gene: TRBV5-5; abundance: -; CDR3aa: CASSPTGTSRETQYF; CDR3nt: TGTGCCAGCAGCCCAACCGGGACTAGCCGGGAGACCCAGTACTTC
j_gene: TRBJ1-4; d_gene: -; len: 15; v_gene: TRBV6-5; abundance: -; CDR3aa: CASRFGGGREEKLFF; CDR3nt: TGTGCCAGCAGGTTCGGTGGGGGCCGGGAGGAAAAACTGTTTTTT
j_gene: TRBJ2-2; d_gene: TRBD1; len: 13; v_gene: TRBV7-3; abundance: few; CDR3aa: CASSTGVTGELFF; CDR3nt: TGTGCCAGCAGCACAGGGGTTACCGGGGAGCTGTTTTTT
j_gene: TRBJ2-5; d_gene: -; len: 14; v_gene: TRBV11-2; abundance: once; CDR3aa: CASSRVGGQETQYF; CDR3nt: TGTGCCAGCAGCAGGGTGGGGGGTCAAGAGACCCAGTACTTC
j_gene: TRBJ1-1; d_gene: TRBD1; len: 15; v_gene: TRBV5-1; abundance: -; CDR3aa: CASSLQGGMNTEAFF; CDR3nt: TGCGCCAGCAGTTTACAGGGGGGCATGAACACTGAAGCTTTCTTT
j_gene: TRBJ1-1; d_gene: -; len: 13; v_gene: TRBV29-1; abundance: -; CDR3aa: CSVEPRVNTEAFF; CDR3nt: TGCAGCGTTGAACCCAGGGTGAACACTGAAGCTTTCTTT
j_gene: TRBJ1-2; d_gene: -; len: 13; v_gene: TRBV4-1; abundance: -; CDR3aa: CASSQGSGSGYTF; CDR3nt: TGCGCCAGCAGCCAAGGGTCAGGGTCTGGCTACACCTTC
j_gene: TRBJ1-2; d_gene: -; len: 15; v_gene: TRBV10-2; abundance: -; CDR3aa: CASSVGGDHYYGYTF; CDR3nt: TGCGCCAGCAGTGTGGGAGGGGACCACTACTATGGCTACACCTTC